A selection of T cell receptor beta chains follows, all from one sample in a study. A single record per CDR3 protein comes from TCRdb applying MiXCR to the 5' RACE reads. The sample contains approximately 5,300 distinct CDR3 sequences, about 31% of which appear only once. The sequenced material came from memory CD4+ T cells sorted from a lymph node. Receptor source: a female donor with breast cancer. Both conserved end residues are trimmed from each CDR3. Each record gives: V gene, CDR3 length, CDR3 protein.

>TRBV19|13
ASSAGLAGAGELF
>TRBV20-1|12
SARDTGTDYEQY
>TRBV7-9|11
ASSLTSVETQY
>TRBV11-2|12
ASSSTSGTYEQY
>TRBV20-1|13
SGGGVSGLTDTQY
>TRBV6-6|10
ASTQRKHEQY
>TRBV7-9|11
ASSFAGTAELF
>TRBV5-1|12
ASSGTSGTYEQY
>TRBV6-5|15
ASSRGDRGLSKAEAF
>TRBV6-2/TRBV6-3|13
ASSIRLTSTDTQY
>TRBV5-4|14
ASSPPIKGVGDTQY
>TRBV2|13
ASSESGQGRYGCT
>TRBV6-2/TRBV6-3|15
ASSYSWAEFMNTEAF
>TRBV4-2|12
ASSIAGAFNEQF
>TRBV7-2|13
ASSSRQVGNQPQH
>TRBV6-6|11
ASSRGCGNEQF
>TRBV5-1|14
ASSLNRATYNSPLH
>TRBV20-1|12
SASWDTPNTEAF
>TRBV28|13
ASSSPGPSNEKLF
>TRBV20-1|13
SARERGRVDQPQH
>TRBV15|11
ATSRTPTDEAF
>TRBV28|14
ASSLLWGQGGSEAF
>TRBV20-1|14
SARERGFGDRKTQY
>TRBV5-1|13
ASSRDRGLEYEQY
>TRBV28|9
ASTRNYGYT
>TRBV24-1|15
ATSDSDRKGTNYGYT
>TRBV9|14
ASSVAGGGGFDEQY
>TRBV5-1|12
ASSLDPGNSPLH
>TRBV7-2|10
ASSQSSYEQY
>TRBV12-3/TRBV12-4|12
ASSFGQGTSTIY
>TRBV4-1|13
ASSLYPTSGNTIY
>TRBV7-6|10
ASSSSSYEQY
>TRBV6-1|13
ASSERQGIVDTQY
>TRBV18|13
ASSHQRALQETQY
>TRBV7-7|11
ASSFGKGETQY
>TRBV28|13
ASSSPGTTRPEQY
>TRBV18|11
ASSPYVLQEQY
>TRBV20-1|13
SAIARKNNQETQY
>TRBV12-3/TRBV12-4|13
ASSFWYGKAETQY
>TRBV5-1|13
ASSKGQGAFDEQY
>TRBV12-3/TRBV12-4|13
ASSFGRRGSYEQY
>TRBV6-1|17
ASSDVRTGGVGTNEKLF
>TRBV12-3/TRBV12-4|10
ASRDRNYGYT
>TRBV21-1|7
ATNEKLF
>TRBV10-3|12
AISDRGNNQPQH
>TRBV7-9|13
ASSSGPDGNQPQH
>TRBV5-1|12
ASRTSGSTDTQY
>TRBV25-1|9
ATSIGGGST